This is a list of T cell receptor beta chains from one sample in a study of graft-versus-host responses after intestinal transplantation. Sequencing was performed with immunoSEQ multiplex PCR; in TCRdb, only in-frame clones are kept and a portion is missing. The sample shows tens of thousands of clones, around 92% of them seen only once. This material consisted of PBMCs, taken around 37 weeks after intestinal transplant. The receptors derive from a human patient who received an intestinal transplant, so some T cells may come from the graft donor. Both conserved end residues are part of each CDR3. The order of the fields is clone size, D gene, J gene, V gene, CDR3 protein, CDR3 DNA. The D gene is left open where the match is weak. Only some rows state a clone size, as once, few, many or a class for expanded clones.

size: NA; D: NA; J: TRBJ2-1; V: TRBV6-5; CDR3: CASSPDWSSYNEQFF; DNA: TGTGCCAGCAGTCCAGATTGGAGCTCCTACAATGAGCAGTTCTTC
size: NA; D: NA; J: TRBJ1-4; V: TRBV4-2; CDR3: CASSQGGSSAGEKLFF; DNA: TGTGCCAGCAGCCAAGGAGGGTCCTCCGCGGGTGAAAAACTGTTTTTT
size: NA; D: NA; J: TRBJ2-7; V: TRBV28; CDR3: CASSSRGPYEQYF; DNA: TGTGCCAGCAGTTCGAGAGGGCCCTACGAGCAGTACTTC
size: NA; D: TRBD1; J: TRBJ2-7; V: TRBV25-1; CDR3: CASEGWDRDGSYEQYF; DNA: TGTGCCAGCGAGGGGTGGGACAGGGACGGCTCCTACGAGCAGTACTTC
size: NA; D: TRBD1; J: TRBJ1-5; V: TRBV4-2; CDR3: CASSHTLTGADSNQPQHF; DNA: TGTGCCAGCAGCCATACCCTCACAGGGGCGGATAGCAATCAGCCCCAGCATTTT
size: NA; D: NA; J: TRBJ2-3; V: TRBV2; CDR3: CASARVAQYF; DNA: TGTGCCAGCGCCAGGGTAGCGCAGTATTTT
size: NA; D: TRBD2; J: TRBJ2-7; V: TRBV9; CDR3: CASSLIAGSPEQYF; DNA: TGTGCCAGCAGCTTAATAGCGGGATCCCCCGAGCAGTACTTC
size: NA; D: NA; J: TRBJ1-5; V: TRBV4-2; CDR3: CASSQDWGGEFSNQPQHF; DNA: TGTGCCAGCAGCCAAGATTGGGGAGGGGAATTTAGCAATCAGCCCCAGCATTTT
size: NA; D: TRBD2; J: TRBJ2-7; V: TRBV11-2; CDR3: CASSLSPDGGSEQYF; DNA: TGTGCCAGCAGCTTATCCCCGGACGGGGGGTCCGAGCAGTACTTC
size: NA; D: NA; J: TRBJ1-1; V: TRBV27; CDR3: CASSLPGSNTEAFF; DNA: TGTGCCAGCAGTTTGCCCGGATCGAACACTGAAGCTTTCTTT
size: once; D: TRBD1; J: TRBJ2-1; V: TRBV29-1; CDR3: CSVVRDRGNNEQFF; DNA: TGCAGCGTCGTCCGGGACAGGGGGAATAATGAGCAGTTCTTC
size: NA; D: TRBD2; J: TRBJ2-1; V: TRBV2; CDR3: CASSLLAGGIYNEQFF; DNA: TGTGCCAGCAGCCTCCTAGCGGGAGGTATCTACAATGAGCAGTTCTTC
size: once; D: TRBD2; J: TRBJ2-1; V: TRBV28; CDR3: CASSLGGRDGEQFF; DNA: TGTGCCAGCAGTCTTGGCGGGAGAGATGGTGAGCAGTTCTTC
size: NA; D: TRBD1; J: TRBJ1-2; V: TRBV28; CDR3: CASRRIRDRGNYGYTF; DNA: TGTGCCAGCAGACGCATCCGGGACAGGGGGAACTATGGCTACACCTTC
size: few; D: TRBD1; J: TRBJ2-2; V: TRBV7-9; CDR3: CASSLETGGHTGELFF; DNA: TGTGCCAGCAGCTTAGAGACAGGGGGACACACCGGGGAGCTGTTTTTT
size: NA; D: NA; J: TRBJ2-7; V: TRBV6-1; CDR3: CASGVYEQYF; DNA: TGTGCCAGCGGGGTATACGAGCAGTACTTC
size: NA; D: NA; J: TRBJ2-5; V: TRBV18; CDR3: CASSPRDTGETQYF; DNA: TGTGCCAGCTCACCACGGGACACCGGAGAGACCCAGTACTTC